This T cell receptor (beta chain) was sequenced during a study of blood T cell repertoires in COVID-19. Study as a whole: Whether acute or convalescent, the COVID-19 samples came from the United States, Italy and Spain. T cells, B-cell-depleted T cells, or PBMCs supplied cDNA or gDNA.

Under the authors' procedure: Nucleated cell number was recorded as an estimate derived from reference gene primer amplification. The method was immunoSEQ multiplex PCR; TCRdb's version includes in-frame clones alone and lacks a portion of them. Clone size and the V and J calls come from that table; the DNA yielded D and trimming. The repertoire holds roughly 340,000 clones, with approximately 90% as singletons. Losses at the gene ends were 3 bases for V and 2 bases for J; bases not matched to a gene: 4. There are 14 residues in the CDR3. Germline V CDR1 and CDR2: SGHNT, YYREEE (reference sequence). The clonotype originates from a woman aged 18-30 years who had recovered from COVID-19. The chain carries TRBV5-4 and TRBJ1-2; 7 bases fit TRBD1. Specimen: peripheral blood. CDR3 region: CASSSRGYNYGYTF. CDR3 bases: TGTGCCAGCAGCTCCAGGGGGTACAACTATGGCTACACCTTC. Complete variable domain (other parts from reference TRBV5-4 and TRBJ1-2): ETGVTQSPTHLIKTRGQQVTLRCSSQSGHNTVSWYQQALGQGPQFIFQYYREEENGRGNFPPRFSGLQFPNYSSELNVNALELDDSALYLCASSSRGYNYGYTFGSGTRLTVV.